The clone carrying this TCR beta chain was detected only a few times. From germline, CDR1 is SNHLY and CDR2 FYNNEI. V was shortened by 4 bases and J by 0 bases, with 10 bases between the two germline ends. This CDR3 spans 15 amino acids. This sample is part of a study of neoadjuvant anti-PD-1 for oral cavity cancer. Background on the study: Nivolumab at 3 mg/kg was mostly given biweekly, three to four doses, pre-surgery. Patients without progression got a fourth dose around day 43.

Time point reported: after neoadjuvant nivolumab, at surgical resection. Sequencing used immunoSEQ multiplex PCR; TCRdb keeps in-frame clones, though not all of them. The table records fewer than 1,500 clones, 59% of them present only once. The sample in question was tumor tissue, obtained after nivolumab (anti-PD-1) treatment. The chain carries TRBV2 and TRBJ1-3; a weak D match, TRBD1 (6 bases). This TCR derives from a person aged 35-79 years with oral cavity squamous cell carcinoma. Written as DNA, the CDR3 is TGTGCCAGCAGTGGTGGAGGGGGCTCTGGAAACACCATATATTTT. Residues: CASSGGGGSGNTIYF.